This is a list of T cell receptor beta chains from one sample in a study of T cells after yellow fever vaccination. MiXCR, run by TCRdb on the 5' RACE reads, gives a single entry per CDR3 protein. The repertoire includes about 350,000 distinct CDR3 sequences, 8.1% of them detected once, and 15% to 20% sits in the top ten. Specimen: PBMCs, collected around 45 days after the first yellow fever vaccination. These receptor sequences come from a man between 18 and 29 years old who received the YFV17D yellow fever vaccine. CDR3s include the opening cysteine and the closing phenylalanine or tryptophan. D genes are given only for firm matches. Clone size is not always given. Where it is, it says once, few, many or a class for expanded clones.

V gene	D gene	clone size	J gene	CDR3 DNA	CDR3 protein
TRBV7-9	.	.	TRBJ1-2	TGTGCCAGCAGCCCGGATCGGGCGAGCTACACCTTC	CASSPDRASYTF
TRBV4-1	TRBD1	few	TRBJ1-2	TGCGCCAGCAGCCCCGACCGGGACAGGGGAATCTATGGCTACACCTTC	CASSPDRDRGIYGYTF
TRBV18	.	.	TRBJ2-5	TGTGCCAGCTCACTCCCGGGAGCTCAAGAGACCCAGTACTTC	CASSLPGAQETQYF
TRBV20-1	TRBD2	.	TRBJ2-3	TGCAGTGCTCACCCTCCCAGCGGTAGCGGGGGAGTCGATACGCAGTATTTT	CSAHPPSGSGGVDTQYF
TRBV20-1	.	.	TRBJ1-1	TGCAGTGCTAGCGACGCCTTTCATGGAGCTTTCTTT	CSASDAFHGAFF
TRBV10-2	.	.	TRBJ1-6	TGCGCCAGCAGTTGGACGAGCTCCTATAATTCACCCCTCCACTTT	CASSWTSSYNSPLHF
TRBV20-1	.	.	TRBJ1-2	TGCAGTGCTAGACTAACGGGACACCCATATGGCTACACCTTC	CSARLTGHPYGYTF
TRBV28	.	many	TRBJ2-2	TGTGCCAGCAGTCAGGGTGGAAGCACCGGGGAGCTGTTTTTT	CASSQGGSTGELFF
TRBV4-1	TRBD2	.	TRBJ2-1	TGCGCCAGCAGCCAAGGGCTATCAGCGGGGGGGGGAGAGCAGTTCTTC	CASSQGLSAGGGEQFF
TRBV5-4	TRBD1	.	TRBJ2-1	TGTGCCAGCAGCAAGGGACAGGGTTTGTACAATGAGCAGTTCTTC	CASSKGQGLYNEQFF
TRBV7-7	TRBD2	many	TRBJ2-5	TGTGCTAGCAGCTTGGGCACTAGCGGCCCCGGAGAGACCCAGTACTTC	CASSLGTSGPGETQYF
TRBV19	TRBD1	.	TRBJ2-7	TGTGCCAGTAGTATATTAGGGGGCAGTATCTACGAGCAGTACTTC	CASSILGGSIYEQYF
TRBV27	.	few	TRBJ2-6	TGTGCCAGCTGCTTGCGGGGATCCGGGGCCAACGTCCTGACTTTC	CASCLRGSGANVLTF
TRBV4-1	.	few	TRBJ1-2	TGCGCCAGCAGCCAAGACCTCGTGGGGGCAGCCTATGGCTACACCTTC	CASSQDLVGAAYGYTF
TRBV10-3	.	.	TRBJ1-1	TGTGCCATCAGCGCACAGGGAAGCGCTGAAGCTTTCTTT	CAISAQGSAEAFF
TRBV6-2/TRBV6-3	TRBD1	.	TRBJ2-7	TGTGCCAGCGGATCCGGGACAGAGTCGACCTACGAGCAGTACTTC	CASGSGTESTYEQYF
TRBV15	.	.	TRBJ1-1	TGTGCCACCAGCAGAGATCGACAGGCCACTGAAGCTTTCTTT	CATSRDRQATEAFF
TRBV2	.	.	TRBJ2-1	TGTGCCAGCAGTGACCCTAGTGAGGATGGACCCTACAATGAGCAGTTCTTC	CASSDPSEDGPYNEQFF
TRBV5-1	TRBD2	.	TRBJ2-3	TGCGCCAGCAGCTCGGGACTAGCGGGGGGGCTGAATACGCAGTATTTT	CASSSGLAGGLNTQYF
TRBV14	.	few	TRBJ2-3	TGTGCCAGCAGCCAAGACAGCCACACCGCGACGATTCGAAATACGCAGTATTTT	CASSQDSHTATIRNTQYF
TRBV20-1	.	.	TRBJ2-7	TGCAGTGCCTTTGGCAACGGGCAGTACTTC	CSAFGNGQYF
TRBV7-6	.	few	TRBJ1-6	TGTGCCAGCAGCTTGACCCGCTATAATTCACCCCTCCACTTT	CASSLTRYNSPLHF
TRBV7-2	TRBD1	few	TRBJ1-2	TGTGCCAGCAGCTTAGGCCCGGGACAGCGGCTCTATGGCTACACCTTC	CASSLGPGQRLYGYTF
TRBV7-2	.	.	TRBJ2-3	TGTGCCAGCAGCTTCCAGGGTTCAGATACGCAGTATTTT	CASSFQGSDTQYF
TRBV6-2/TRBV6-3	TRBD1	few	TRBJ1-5	TGTGCCAGCAGCTCCCCGACCGACAGGGCGGATCAGCCCCAGCATTTT	CASSSPTDRADQPQHF
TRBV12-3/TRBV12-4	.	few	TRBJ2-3	TGTGCCAGCAATTCCCCCGGGGATCCCACAGATACGCAGTATTTT	CASNSPGDPTDTQYF
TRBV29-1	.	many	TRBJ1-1	TGCAGCGGAAGGGCCACAATGGGGAACACTGAAGCTTTCTTT	CSGRATMGNTEAFF
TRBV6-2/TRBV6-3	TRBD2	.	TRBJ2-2	TGTGCCAGCTTAAGCCTAGCGGGGGATACCGGGGAGCTGTTTTTT	CASLSLAGDTGELFF
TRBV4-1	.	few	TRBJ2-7	TGCGCCAGCGGGGCGACAGCCTCCTACGAGCAGTACTTC	CASGATASYEQYF
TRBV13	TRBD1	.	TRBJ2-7	TGTGCCAGCAGCCCGGCGGGACAGGGGAGTTCCTACGAGCAGTACTTC	CASSPAGQGSSYEQYF
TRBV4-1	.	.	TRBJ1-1	TGCGCCAGCAGCCAAGGGCCCGGACAGATTGAAGCTTTCTTT	CASSQGPGQIEAFF
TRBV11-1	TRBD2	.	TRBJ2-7	TGTGCCAGCAGCTTAGCCCCAAGTAGCGGGGGCGGCTCCTACGAGCAGTACTTC	CASSLAPSSGGGSYEQYF
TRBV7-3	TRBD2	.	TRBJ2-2	TGTGCCAGCAGCTTATCTAGCGGGGGGATACACACCGGGGAGCTGTTTTTT	CASSLSSGGIHTGELFF
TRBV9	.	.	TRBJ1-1	TGTGCCAGCAGCGTAGCACCGCAAGAAGAAGCTTTCTTT	CASSVAPQEEAFF
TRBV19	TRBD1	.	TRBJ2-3	TGTGCCAGTCGACAAGGGACAGAAAGCACAGATACGCAGTATTTT	CASRQGTESTDTQYF
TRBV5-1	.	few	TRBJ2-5	TGCGCCAGCAGATCCCAAGGACATCCGAATACGGGGACCCAGTACTTC	CASRSQGHPNTGTQYF
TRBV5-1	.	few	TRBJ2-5	TGCGCCAGCAGCCCCAGGGTGCTCGGGGGATCGGAAGAGACCCAGTACTTC	CASSPRVLGGSEETQYF
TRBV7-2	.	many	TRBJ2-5	TGTGCCAGCAGCTTACAGCCCGCGGGGACCCAGTACTTC	CASSLQPAGTQYF
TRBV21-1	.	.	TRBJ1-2	TGTGCCAGCAGCAAGCCCTACAGGGCAGCGGGCTACACCTTC	CASSKPYRAAGYTF
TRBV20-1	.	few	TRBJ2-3	TGCAGTGCTAGAGTGGTGTCTCGCGGGTACACAGATACGCAGTATTTT	CSARVVSRGYTDTQYF
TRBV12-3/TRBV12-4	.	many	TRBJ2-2	TGTGCCAGCAGTTTGCAGGGGGGAAACACCGGGGAGCTGTTTTTT	CASSLQGGNTGELFF